The entry below describes one T cell receptor (beta chain). The data were obtained in a study of T-cell memory formation after mild COVID-19. TCRdb re-analysed the 5' RACE reads in MiXCR, keeping a single row per CDR3 protein. The sample consists of over 500,000 distinct CDR3 sequences, around a sixth of them appearing once. Sequencing used PBMCs or a T cell subset sorted from them (not recorded which). This clonotype was sampled from an adult woman who had mild COVID-19 (a few samples of this study predate the infection). Cell type and time point are not known.

CDR3 in DNA: TGCGCCAGCAGCTTGGTCCAGGGTACCAATAATTCACCCCTCCACTTT. Encoded protein: CASSLVQGTNNSPLHF. V usage is TRBV5-1 and J usage is TRBJ1-6; D possibly corresponds to TRBD1 (5 bases). This CDR3 contains 16 residues. With 0 bases removed from V and 5 bases from J, the gap between germline ends came to 12 bases. Looked up from germline, CDR1 is SGHRS and CDR2 is YFSETQ.